These 5 T cell receptor beta chains originate from one sample sequenced in a study of T-cell reconstitution after alpha-beta-depleted transplantation in children. Preparing the TCRbeta library involved the use of unique molecular identifiers. TCRdb reprocessed the PCR reads with MiXCR, giving one entry per CDR3 protein. The table has hundreds of thousands of distinct CDR3 sequences, under 30% seen once. The sequenced sample was PBMCs, mostly from graft donor cells, obtained 360 days after TCRalphabeta/CD19-depleted stem cell transplant. All receptors come from a female patient aged 2 to 10 who had a stem cell transplant for congenital amegakaryocytic thrombocytopenia, so the T cells may come from the graft donor.

The V and J genes are TRBV5-1 and TRBJ2-3; D unclear. With 0 bases removed from V and 2 bases from J, the gap between germline ends came to 19 bases. The CDR3 covers 18 residues. Germline V gene lookup returns CDR1 SGHRS and CDR2 YFSETQ. CDR3 sequence reads: CASSLARDGSFFTDTQYF. The CDR3 nucleotides are TGCGCCAGCAGCTTGGCTAGGGATGGTAGCTTTTTCACAGATACGCAGTATTTT.

The chain couples TRBV27 to TRBJ2-3, with no clear D. Trimming shortened V by 3 bases and J by 4 bases, and 11 bases separated the two germline ends. CDR1 MNHEY and CDR2 SMNVEV come from the germline V gene (reference sequence). This CDR3 has 14 amino acids. The CDR3 here is CASSFAPPADTQYF. In nucleotides, the CDR3 is TGTGCCAGCAGTTTTGCCCCCCCTGCAGATACGCAGTATTTT.

The chain combines TRBV5-1 with TRBJ2-7, with 10 bases lining up with TRBD2. Germline V gives CDR1 SGHRS, CDR2 YFSETQ. This CDR3 spans 18 amino acids. Trimming took 0 bases from V and 1 from J; bases not matched to a gene: 10. Written as DNA, the CDR3 is TGCGCCAGCAGCTTGGTTACTAGCGGGACGGTCAGGTCCTACGAGCAGTACTTC. Protein product: CASSLVTSGTVRSYEQYF.

The chain links TRBV24-1 to TRBJ2-5; TRBD1 matches 8 bases. This CDR3 contains 17 residues. After removal of 4 bases from V and 1 base from J, the junction contained 10 bases not matched to a gene. Germline CDR1 is KGHDR and CDR2 is SFDVKD. The CDR3 sequence is CATSEPRTGWTQETQYF. DNA for the CDR3: TGTGCCACCAGTGAGCCCCGGACAGGGTGGACCCAAGAGACCCAGTACTTC.

The chain couples TRBV5-1 to TRBJ2-5; a weak D match, TRBD1 (6 bases). The germline V and J ends were trimmed by 0 bases and 4 bases, with 25 bases remaining between them. This CDR3 contains 19 residues. Germline values: CDR1 SGHRS, CDR2 YFSETQ. The CDR3, as DNA: TGCGCCAGCAGCTTGGAAGGGGGATCTGGCAGTACGGTGGGAGAGACCCAGTACTTC. Translated: CASSLEGGSGSTVGETQYF.